This TCR beta chain was identified during a study of T cells in Graves' hyperthyroidism and ophthalmopathy. There were TCR beta CDR3 regions amplified from RNA transcripts. A set of HTBI primers served as the primers for a first-round RT-PCR of the TCR CDR3. From the multiplex PCR reads, TCRdb called clonotypes with MiXCR, one entry per CDR3 protein. The repertoire includes fewer than 300,000 distinct CDR3 sequences, about 25% of them detected once, and over 25% sits in the top ten. This clonotype was observed at least ten times. The CDR3 length is 15 residues. Trimming removed 5 bases from V and 10 bases from J, with 18 bases in between. Germline lookup yields CDR1 SGHAT and CDR2 FQDESV (reference sequence).

Material: blood. The V call is TRBV11-1, the J call TRBJ1-6, with D uncertain. The clonotype was recovered from a man aged 35-49 years with Graves' hyperthyroidism that later progressed to Graves' ophthalmopathy. CDR3 sequence: CASSTSRPGVSPLHF. The CDR3 bases are TGTGCCAGCAGCACCAGCCGGCCTGGGGTGTCACCCCTCCACTTT.